Given below is one TCR beta chain in context. Its antigen is still unknown. The CDR3 has 14 residues. Germline assignment: CDR1 SGHTA and CDR2 FQGNSA. Trimming removed 5 bases from V and 7 bases from J; junction bases left unmatched: 8. PCR amplification relied on 60 Vbeta primers (plus 13 Jbeta primers). Here immunoSEQ multiplex PCR was the method, and the copy in TCRdb shows in-frame clones only, minus some. The profile shows 150,000 to 180,000 clones, about 80% of them singletons. This sample is drawn from a study of cytomegalovirus exposure and HLA in healthy donors. Study conclusions and caveats: Likely technical artifact: a cluster of highly shared sequence variants. Cytomegalovirus-associated status was assigned to more than 150 TCR beta chains.

The source of this sequence is a man aged 25-45 years in good health and CMV-seropositive. Input material: PBMCs. J is TRBJ1-5 and V is TRBV7-2; 7 positions match TRBD1. In DNA form, the CDR3 reads TGTGCCAGCAGCGCCCGACAGGGTGGGCAGCCCCAGCATTTT. This gives the protein CASSARQGGQPQHF.